The clone carrying this TCR beta chain was counted a few times. The antigen is unknown. This specimen belongs to a study of cytomegalovirus exposure and HLA in healthy donors. Overall study context: The 95 to 150 validation repertoires were produced on the same platform as the 720 or so repertoires of the first cohort. This was reported in a later analysis. Study-wide results and caveats: TCR clusters originating in the first cohort tended to co-occur in the 120 validation repertoires, according to a later analysis. The authors listed around 150 TCR beta chains as cytomegalovirus-associated.

Among the 120 subjects of the validation cohort, separate from the roughly 600-subject first cohort, were the donors. Germline V gene data show CDR1 as MNHEY and CDR2 as SMNVEV (reference sequence). This CDR3 contains 15 residues. V lost 3 bases, J lost 6 bases, and 15 bases lay in between. Using immunoSEQ multiplex PCR, the repertoire was profiled, and TCRdb retains in-frame clones only, with some absent. This table has about 95,000 clones, 85% appearing once. The receptor comes from a man in his late teens or twenties in good health and CMV-seropositive. The chain joins TRBV27 to TRBJ2-1; tentative D call: TRBD2 (5 bases). The sequencing sample was made of PBMCs. The CDR3 loop is CASSFDPAEVNEQFF. CDR3 nucleotide sequence: TGTGCCAGCAGTTTTGATCCAGCGGAAGTCAATGAGCAGTTCTTC.